The 13 T cell receptor beta chains below all came from one sample that was sequenced in a study of blood T cell repertoires in COVID-19. Assay used: immunoSEQ multiplex PCR; TCRdb lists only in-frame clones, some missing. Here the sample spans about 200,000 clones, around four fifths being singletons. The source material was peripheral blood. Source of these receptors: a human donor in a cohort sampled during active COVID-19.

The J gene is TRBJ2-5, the V gene TRBV9; 8 bases fit TRBD1. Germline V lookup: CDR1 SGDLS, CDR2 YYNGEE. V gave up 3 bases and J gave up 0 bases; unmatched junction bases: 4. The CDR3 is 15 residues long. The CDR3: CASSAGTGYQETQYF. CDR3 DNA sequence: TGTGCCAGCAGCGCCGGGACAGGCTACCAAGAGACCCAGTACTTC. Full variable domain (missing parts from reference TRBV9 and TRBJ2-5): DSGVTQTPKHLITATGQRVTLRCSPRSGDLSVYWYQQSLDQGLQFLIQYYNGEERAKGNILERFSAQQFPDLHSELNLSSLELGDSALYFCASSAGTGYQETQYFGPGTRLLVL.

The chain uses TRBV5-5 and TRBJ2-3; TRBD2 aligns across 10 bases. The length of the CDR3 is 17 residues. With 2 bases clipped from V and 0 bases from J, the junction kept 6 bases outside the gene matches. Germline V gene sequence: CDR1 SGHKS, CDR2 YYEKEE (reference sequence). The CDR3 DNA reads TGTGCCAGCAGCTTATTTAGCGGGGGGACTAGCACAGATACGCAGTATTTT. Protein sequence: CASSLFSGGTSTDTQYF.

This clone was recorded only once. The J gene is TRBJ1-1, the V gene TRBV27; 8 nucleotides line up with TRBD1. The germline gives CDR1 MNHEY, CDR2 SMNVEV (reference sequence). This CDR3 spans 14 amino acids. Losses at the gene ends were 3 bases for V and 5 bases for J; bases not matched to a gene: 5. The CDR3: CASSFRTGRTEAFF. Here the CDR3 DNA reads TGTGCCAGCAGTTTTCGGACAGGGAGGACTGAAGCTTTCTTT.

This chain uses TRBV9 with TRBJ1-1; D is unresolved. This CDR3 region has 14 residues. The V gene's germline CDR1 is SGDLS and CDR2 YYNGEE. V was pared by 3 bases and J by 8 bases, with 17 bases between. CDR3 nucleotides: TGTGCCAGCAGCGAAGGAGGAGTAGTGAGCGAAGCTTTCTTT. This sequence encodes CASSEGGVVSEAFF. Looking up the rest from reference TRBV9 and TRBJ1-1 gives the full variable domain: DSGVTQTPKHLITATGQRVTLRCSPRSGDLSVYWYQQSLDQGLQFLIQYYNGEERAKGNILERFSAQQFPDLHSELNLSSLELGDSALYFCASSEGGVVSEAFFGQGTRLTVV.

The chain uses TRBV2 and TRBJ1-2; no clear D gene. The CDR3 is made up of 13 amino acids. The ends were cut back, 7 bases at V and 8 bases at J, with 17 bases in the middle. Germline V gene lookup returns CDR1 SNHLY and CDR2 FYNNEI. The CDR3 reads CASNNGILRGYTF. CDR3 DNA: TGTGCCAGCAATAACGGGATCTTACGCGGCTACACCTTC.

This clone was counted many times. The chain carries TRBV5-8 and TRBJ1-3; D may be TRBD1 (5 bases). Trimming stripped 6 bases from V and 2 bases from J, with 21 bases between. The CDR3 extends over 17 amino acids. Per the germline V gene, CDR1 is SGHTS and CDR2 is YDEGEE. For the CDR3, the DNA is TGTGCCAGCACCCCCGACATAAGGGGAGGACCTGGAAACACCATATATTTT. Its protein product is CASTPDIRGGPGNTIYF.

This clone showed up just a few times. The rearrangement joins TRBV30 to TRBJ2-4; a weak D match, TRBD1 (8 bases). Germline V gives CDR1 GTSNPN, CDR2 SVGIG (reference sequence). The ends were cut back, 5 bases at V and 11 bases at J, with 16 bases in the middle. The CDR3 is 12 residues long. The CDR3 DNA reads TGTGCCTGGGGCGGACAGGGAGGGGTTCAGTACTTC. Translating it yields CAWGGQGGVQYF.

This clone has just a few counts. The rearrangement links TRBV2 to TRBJ1-4; a possible D gene is TRBD1 (6 bases). V lost 2 bases, J lost 7 bases, and 11 bases lay in between. CDR1 SNHLY and CDR2 FYNNEI come from the germline V gene. This CDR3 region has 14 residues. As DNA, the CDR3 is TGTGCCAGCAGTGAATGGGGGCCGAGTGAAAAACTGTTTTTT. The encoded protein is CASSEWGPSEKLFF.

In regard to this clone: The sample carries other DNA sequences with the same CDR3. J is TRBJ1-5 and V is TRBV28; D is unresolved. The CDR3 contains 12 residues. Looked up from germline, CDR1 is MDHEN and CDR2 is SYDVKM. With 4 bases removed from V and 2 bases from J, the gap between germline ends came to 3 bases. CDR3 sequence (DNA): TGTGCCAGCAGTTCCGGCAATCAGCCCCAGCATTTT. The encoded protein is CASSSGNQPQHF.

The table lists this clone with a count of one. The V and J genes are TRBV30 and TRBJ2-2, with a possible D match to TRBD1 (6 bases). Trimming shortened V by 3 bases and J by 7 bases, and 12 bases separated the two germline ends. There are 13 residues in the CDR3. The germline gives CDR1 GTSNPN, CDR2 SVGIG (reference sequence). CDR3 sequence reads: CAWSSQGFGELFF. DNA for the CDR3: TGTGCCTGGAGCTCGCAGGGGTTCGGGGAGCTGTTTTTT.

The V gene is TRBV5-1, the J gene TRBJ1-3; TRBD1 matches at 10 bases. The CDR3 runs 17 residues. J gave up 0 bases and V 7 bases, and 10 bases lay outside the gene matches. Looked up from germline, CDR1 is SGHRS and CDR2 is YFSETQ. The CDR3: CASASFGTGVSGNTIYF. DNA for the CDR3: TGCGCCAGCGCATCATTTGGGACAGGGGTCTCTGGAAACACCATATATTTT.

This clone has a handful of counts. The J gene is TRBJ2-3, the V gene TRBV19; a possible D gene is TRBD2 (5 bases). The CDR3 loop spans 14 amino acids. Trimming left V 5 bases short and J 10 bases short, with 19 bases between. CDR1 is LNHDA, CDR2 SQIVND, per germline (reference sequence). The CDR3 sequence is CASSSAGVQVAQYF. CDR3 nucleotide sequence: TGTGCCAGTAGTTCGGCCGGGGTCCAAGTGGCGCAGTATTTT.

This chain joins TRBV28 and TRBJ1-5; TRBD1 might be the D (5 bases). Looked up from germline, CDR1 is MDHEN and CDR2 is SYDVKM. The V and J ends lost 4 bases and 2 bases respectively, with 12 bases between them. The CDR3 runs 15 residues. The CDR3 DNA follows: TGTGCCAGCAGTTGGCAGGGTGGTGGCAATCAGCCCCAGCATTTT. This sequence encodes CASSWQGGGNQPQHF.